This is a list of T cell receptor beta chains from one sample in a study of cytomegalovirus exposure and HLA in healthy donors. Assay used: immunoSEQ multiplex PCR; TCRdb lists only in-frame clones, some missing. The sample lists about 120,000 clones, 81% occurring once. The sample comprised PBMCs. The receptors come from a young man in good health and CMV-seropositive. CDR3s include the opening cysteine and the closing phenylalanine or tryptophan. Size is stated for part of the rows, as once, few or many counts, or as a class when the clone is expanded.

V	size	CDR3
TRBV19	NA	CASSPSVDTDTQYF
TRBV11-2	NA	CASSLNSRNHEQFF
TRBV6-1	NA	CAGSRVQNTEAFF
TRBV6-1	NA	CASSEAAGRAGSGAEETQYF
TRBV5-6	NA	CASSLIQREITDTQYF
TRBV5-1	once	CASSPLQGLAKNIQYF
TRBV9	NA	CASSVVEVGSNQPQHF
TRBV6-1	NA	CASRATGTYEQYF
TRBV5-4	NA	CASSQGPGGNYGYTF
TRBV6-1	NA	CASSAGQGASSTSEQYF
TRBV2	once	CASSRDIMNTEAFF
TRBV5-1	once	CASSLLRTSTDTQYF
TRBV29-1	few	CSVLGEKTNEKLFF
TRBV7-9	NA	CASSLRDSLINYGYTF
TRBV27	NA	CASRKGQIYSGANVLTF
TRBV7-2	few	CASSLGGTGESYEQYF
TRBV18	once	CASSLDTLAANEKLFF
TRBV19	NA	CASSTLGLAGGYEQFF
TRBV30	NA	CAWELAGGTGELFF
TRBV4-3	NA	CASSRLAGVGDTQYF
TRBV2	NA	CASREASGRSYTQYF
TRBV27	NA	CASSLGTGWGYTF
TRBV5-1	NA	CASSLFGRDQETQYF
TRBV20-1	NA	CSAIDILEAFF
TRBV19	NA	CASSVRGTGYGNEQFF
TRBV5-4	NA	CASSMDGRRYNEQFF
TRBV6-1	NA	CASRLAGSTDTQYF
TRBV10-1	once	CASSESKTSGVDTQYF
TRBV6-5	NA	CASSKREAQETQYF
TRBV7-2	NA	CASSSSSGYEQYF
TRBV5-1	NA	CASSSARTGLDEQFF
TRBV30	NA	CAWSVSGVGDTQYF
TRBV12-5	NA	CASGTGGRGYTF
TRBV28	NA	CASSPETGAVSSGYTF
TRBV10-3	NA	CAISEISGSRPYNEQFF
TRBV9	few	CASSPSTGGELFF
TRBV29-1	NA	CSVEDQGRLGYGYTF
TRBV27	NA	CASSFSVNTEAFF
TRBV2	once	CASSARPTRASKQFF
TRBV5-6	NA	CASSFMYGSYNEQFF
TRBV21-1	NA	CASSKLYPSYEQYF
TRBV4-1	few	CASSHERTSGSGEQFF
TRBV7-9	NA	CASSAGQGANGYTF
TRBV6-1	NA	CASSEERDTSRKF
TRBV10-2	NA	CASINPGKANTEAFF
TRBV5-1	few	CASRPTTNEKLLF
TRBV30	NA	CAWSGASGSSYNEQFF
TRBV7-2	NA	CASSSNGGAGETQYF
TRBV7-7	NA	CASSLGRRSTDTQYF
TRBV11-2	NA	CASSYFPRGPYNSPLHF
TRBV5-6	NA	CASSLVRHNEQFF
TRBV19	NA	CASSMSRGQTNEKLFF
TRBV5-1	NA	CASNERETGELFF
TRBV19	few	CASSIDREVNQPQHF